These T cell receptor beta chains were read from a single sample in a study of OX40 agonist ivuxolimab in advanced cancers. Assay: immunoSEQ multiplex PCR; the TCRdb copy retains only in-frame clones and omits some. This table holds almost 80,000 clones, roughly 91% found once. The sample consisted of CD4+ or CD8+ T cells sorted from blood, taken in a trial of the OX40 agonist ivuxolimab. These receptor sequences come from an adult with an advanced solid tumor such as melanoma, head and neck, liver or kidney cancer. CDR3s include the opening cysteine and the closing phenylalanine or tryptophan. The D gene is left open where the match is weak. For some rows the clone size is stated as once, few or many, or as a class when expanded; others skip it.

size | D | J | V | CDR3 | DNA
- | - | TRBJ2-3 | TRBV19 | CASSTITVSTDTQYF | TGTGCCAGTAGTACGATTACTGTTAGCACAGATACGCAGTATTTT
- | - | TRBJ2-3 | TRBV4-2 | CASSQPSGGAGTDTQYF | TGTGCCAGCAGCCAGCCCAGCGGAGGAGCGGGCACCGATACGCAGTATTTT
- | - | TRBJ2-7 | TRBV4-1 | CASSQGRQRAYEQYF | TGCGCCAGCAGCCAAGGTCGACAGCGAGCTTACGAGCAGTACTTC
- | - | TRBJ2-2 | TRBV4-3 | CASSAGTGTGELFF | TGCGCCAGCAGCGCAGGAACAGGCACCGGGGAGCTGTTTTTT
few | - | TRBJ2-3 | TRBV5-4 | CASSINGGTDTQYF | TGTGCCAGCAGCATCAATGGGGGGACAGATACGCAGTATTTT
- | TRBD1 | TRBJ1-6 | TRBV28 | CASSWGQDNSPLHF | TGTGCCAGCAGCTGGGGACAGGATAATTCACCCCTCCACTTT
- | - | TRBJ1-2 | TRBV7-9 | CASSRVDSPYGYTF | TGTGCCAGCAGCCGCGTGGACAGTCCGTATGGCTACACCTTC
- | TRBD1 | TRBJ2-7 | TRBV5-8 | CASSPLLENTGGYEQYF | TGTGCCAGCAGCCCGCTCCTAGAAAATACAGGGGGCTACGAGCAGTACTTC
- | - | TRBJ2-7 | TRBV28 | CASSSVEQYF | TGTGCCAGCAGTTCTGTCGAGCAGTACTTC
once | TRBD1 | TRBJ1-2 | TRBV6-6 | CASSRQGAGGYTF | TGTGCCAGCAGTCGACAGGGGGCGGGAGGCTACACCTTC
- | - | TRBJ1-4 | TRBV21-1 | CASSKPDRDSEKLFF | TGTGCCAGCAGCAAACCGGACAGGGATTCCGAAAAACTGTTTTTT
- | - | TRBJ2-1 | TRBV5-1 | CASSLVMGSSYNEQFF | TGCGCCAGCAGCTTGGTGATGGGAAGCTCCTACAATGAGCAGTTCTTC
- | - | TRBJ2-3 | TRBV7-7 | CASFGGESTSPDTQYF | TGTGCCAGCTTTGGTGGAGAATCCACGTCTCCAGATACGCAGTATTTT
- | TRBD2 | TRBJ2-1 | TRBV6-6 | CASSYGGGSYNEQFF | TGTGCCAGCAGTTACGGGGGGGGGTCCTACAATGAGCAGTTCTTC
- | TRBD2 | TRBJ2-3 | TRBV5-4 | CASSPSGIGTDTQYF | TGTGCCAGCAGCCCTAGCGGGATTGGCACAGATACGCAGTATTTT
- | - | TRBJ2-2 | TRBV27 | CASSLFTRNTGELFF | TGTGCCAGCAGTTTATTTACTCGAAACACCGGGGAGCTGTTTTTT
- | TRBD1 | TRBJ2-7 | TRBV11-2 | CASSPAGTGTYEQYF | TGTGCCAGCAGCCCGGCCGGGACAGGAACCTACGAGCAGTACTTC
- | - | TRBJ1-4 | TRBV27 | CASSRTPTNEKLFF | TGTGCCAGCAGTAGGACCCCAACTAATGAAAAACTGTTTTTT
- | - | TRBJ2-1 | TRBV5-6 | CASMGDDSYNEQFF | TGTGCCAGCATGGGTGATGACTCCTACAATGAGCAGTTCTTC
- | - | TRBJ2-3 | TRBV11-3 | CASSLGGRPDTQYF | TGTGCCAGCAGCTTAGGGGGGAGGCCAGATACGCAGTATTTT
- | TRBD1 | TRBJ1-2 | TRBV2 | CASTYETGEYGYTF | TGTGCCAGCACCTACGAGACAGGGGAATATGGCTACACCTTC
- | - | TRBJ1-4 | TRBV7-9 | CASSSEGEKLFF | TGTGCCAGCAGCTCGGAGGGTGAAAAACTGTTTTTT
once | - | TRBJ1-3 | TRBV25-1 | CASSELKGSTGNTIYF | TGTGCCAGCAGTGAACTAAAGGGTTCCACTGGAAACACCATATATTTT
once | - | TRBJ2-1 | TRBV19 | CASRIQGSYNEQFF | TGTGCCAGTAGGATCCAGGGCTCCTACAATGAGCAGTTCTTC
once | TRBD1 | TRBJ2-5 | TRBV6-1 | CASSAQGQGQETQYF | TGTGCCAGCAGTGCCCAAGGACAGGGCCAAGAGACCCAGTACTTC
few | - | TRBJ2-1 | TRBV6-4 | CASSDWTTNAEQFF | TGTGCCAGCAGTGACTGGACCACCAATGCTGAGCAGTTCTTC
- | - | TRBJ2-7 | TRBV18 | CASSPRVTYSSYEQYF | TGTGCCAGCTCACCACGGGTCACTTATAGCTCCTACGAGCAGTACTTC
- | - | TRBJ2-3 | TRBV7-8 | CASSLAGADTQYF | TGTGCCAGCAGCTTAGCCGGGGCAGATACGCAGTATTTT
- | - | TRBJ1-4 | TRBV4-1 | CASSPGLRTPNEKLFF | TGCGCCAGCAGCCCGGGACTACGGACCCCTAATGAAAAACTGTTTTTT